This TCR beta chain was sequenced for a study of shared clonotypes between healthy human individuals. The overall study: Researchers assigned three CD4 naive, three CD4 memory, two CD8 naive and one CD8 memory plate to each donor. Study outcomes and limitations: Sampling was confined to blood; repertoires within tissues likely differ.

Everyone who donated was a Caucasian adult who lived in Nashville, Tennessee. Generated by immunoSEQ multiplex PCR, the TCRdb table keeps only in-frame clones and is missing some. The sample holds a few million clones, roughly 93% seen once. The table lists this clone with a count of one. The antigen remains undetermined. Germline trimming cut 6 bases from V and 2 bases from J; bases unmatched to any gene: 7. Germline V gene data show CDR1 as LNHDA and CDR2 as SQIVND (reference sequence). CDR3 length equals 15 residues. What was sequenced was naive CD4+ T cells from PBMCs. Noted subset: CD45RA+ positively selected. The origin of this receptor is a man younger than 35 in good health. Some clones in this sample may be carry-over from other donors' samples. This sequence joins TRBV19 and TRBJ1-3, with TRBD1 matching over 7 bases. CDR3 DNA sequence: TGTGCCAGTAGCACAGACAGGGACCCTGGAAACACCATATATTTT. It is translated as CASSTDRDPGNTIYF. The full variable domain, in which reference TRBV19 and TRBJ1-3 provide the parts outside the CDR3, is DGGITQSPKYLFRKEGQNVTLSCEQNLNHDAMYWYRQDPGQGLRLIYYSQIVNDFQKGDIAEGYSVSREKKESFPLTVTSAQKNPTAFYLCASSTDRDPGNTIYFGEGSWLTVV.